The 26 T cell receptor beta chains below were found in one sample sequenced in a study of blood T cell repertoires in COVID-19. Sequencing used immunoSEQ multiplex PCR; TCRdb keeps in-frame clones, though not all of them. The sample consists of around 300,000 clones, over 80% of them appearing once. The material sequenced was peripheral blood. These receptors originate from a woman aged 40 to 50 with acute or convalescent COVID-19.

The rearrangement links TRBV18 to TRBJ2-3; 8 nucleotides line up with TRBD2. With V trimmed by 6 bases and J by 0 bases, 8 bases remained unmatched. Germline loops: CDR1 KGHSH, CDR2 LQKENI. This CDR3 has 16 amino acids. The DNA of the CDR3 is TGTGCCAGCTCTCGCGGGAGCGGGGGTAGCACAGATACGCAGTATTTT. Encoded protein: CASSRGSGGSTDTQYF. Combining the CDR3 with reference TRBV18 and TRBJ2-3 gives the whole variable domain NAGVMQNPRHLVRRRGQEARLRCSPMKGHSHVYWYRQLPEEGLKFMVYLQKENIIDESGMPKERFSAEFPKEGPSILRIQQVVRGDSAAYFCASSRGSGGSTDTQYFGPGTRLTVL.

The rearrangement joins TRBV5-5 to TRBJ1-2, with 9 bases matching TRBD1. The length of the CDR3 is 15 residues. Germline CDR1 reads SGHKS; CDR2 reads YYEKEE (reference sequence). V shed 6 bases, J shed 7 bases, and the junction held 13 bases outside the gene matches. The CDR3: CASTNSWDRERGYTF. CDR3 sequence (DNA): TGTGCCAGCACCAATTCCTGGGACAGGGAACGTGGCTACACCTTC.

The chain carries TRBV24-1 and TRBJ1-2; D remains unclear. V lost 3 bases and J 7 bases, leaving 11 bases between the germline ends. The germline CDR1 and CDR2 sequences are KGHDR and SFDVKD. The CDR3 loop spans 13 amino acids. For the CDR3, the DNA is TGTGCCACCAGTGATCCGGAACTAGTTGGCTACACCTTC. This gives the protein CATSDPELVGYTF.

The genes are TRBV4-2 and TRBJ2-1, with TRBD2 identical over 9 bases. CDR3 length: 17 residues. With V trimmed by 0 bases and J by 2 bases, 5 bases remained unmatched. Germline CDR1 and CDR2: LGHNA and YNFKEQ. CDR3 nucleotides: TGTGCCAGCAGCCAAGATACTAGCGGGCTTACCTACAATGAGCAGTTCTTC. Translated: CASSQDTSGLTYNEQFF.

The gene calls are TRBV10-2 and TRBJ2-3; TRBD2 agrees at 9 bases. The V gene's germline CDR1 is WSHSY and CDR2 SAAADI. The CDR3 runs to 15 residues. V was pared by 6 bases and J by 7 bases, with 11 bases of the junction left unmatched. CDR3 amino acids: CASRSQLAGLNTQYF. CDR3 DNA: TGCGCCAGCAGGAGTCAGCTAGCGGGGTTGAATACGCAGTATTTT.

CDR3 sequence (DNA): TGTGCCAGTAGTCTGGACAGGGTACGCTACACCTTC. It yields the protein CASSLDRVRYTF. V gene TRBV19 combines with J gene TRBJ1-2; the match to TRBD1 covers 8 bases. The CDR3 length is 12 residues. Losses at the gene ends were 5 bases for V and 9 bases for J; bases not matched to a gene: 5. Germline CDR1 and CDR2: LNHDA and SQIVND (reference sequence).

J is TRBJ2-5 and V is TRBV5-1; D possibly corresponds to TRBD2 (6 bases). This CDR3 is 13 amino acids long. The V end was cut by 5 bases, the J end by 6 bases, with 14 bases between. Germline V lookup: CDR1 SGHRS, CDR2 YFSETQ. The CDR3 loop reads CASRPVGTQTQYF. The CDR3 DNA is TGCGCCAGCAGACCGGTCGGGACTCAGACCCAGTACTTC.

The CDR3 sequence: CASSFPTGTSDGYTF. The CDR3 DNA reads as TGTGCCAGCAGCTTCCCAACAGGGACGAGCGATGGCTACACCTTC. This sequence joins TRBV6-5 and TRBJ1-2, with D maybe TRBD1 (6 bases). The CDR3 has 15 residues. CDR1 MNHEY and CDR2 SVGAGI come from the germline V gene. Trimming shortened V by 6 bases and J by 6 bases, and 20 bases separated the two germline ends.

For the CDR3, the DNA is TGTGCCATCAGTAATTGGCTAGGACAGGGGGGGAGCACTGAAGCTTTCTTT. Protein sequence: CAISNWLGQGGSTEAFF. The V and J genes are TRBV10-3 and TRBJ1-1; TRBD1 matches at 10 bases. Looked up from germline, CDR1 is ENHRY and CDR2 is SYGVKD. The CDR3 spans 17 residues. The V segment lost 5 bases and the J segment 4 bases; nucleotides outside the gene matches: 13.

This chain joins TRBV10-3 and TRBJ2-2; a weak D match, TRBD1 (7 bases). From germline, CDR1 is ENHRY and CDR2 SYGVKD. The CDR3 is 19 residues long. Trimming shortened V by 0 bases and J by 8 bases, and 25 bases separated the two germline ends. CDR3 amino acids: CAISESRQGGSSGPGELFF. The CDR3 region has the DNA TGTGCCATCAGTGAGTCAAGACAGGGAGGTAGCTCAGGACCAGGGGAGCTGTTTTTT.

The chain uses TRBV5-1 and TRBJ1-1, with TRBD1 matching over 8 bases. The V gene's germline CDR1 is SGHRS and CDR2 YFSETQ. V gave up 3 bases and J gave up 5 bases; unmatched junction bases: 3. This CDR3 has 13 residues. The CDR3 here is CASSSRGPTEAFF. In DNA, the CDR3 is TGCGCCAGCAGCTCCAGGGGGCCAACTGAAGCTTTCTTT.

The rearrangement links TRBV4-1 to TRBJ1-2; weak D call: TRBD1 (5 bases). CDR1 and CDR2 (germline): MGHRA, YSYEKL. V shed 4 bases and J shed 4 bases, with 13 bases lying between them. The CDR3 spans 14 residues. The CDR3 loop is CASSPQTGSYGYTF. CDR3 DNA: TGCGCCAGCAGCCCCCAAACAGGTTCCTATGGCTACACCTTC.

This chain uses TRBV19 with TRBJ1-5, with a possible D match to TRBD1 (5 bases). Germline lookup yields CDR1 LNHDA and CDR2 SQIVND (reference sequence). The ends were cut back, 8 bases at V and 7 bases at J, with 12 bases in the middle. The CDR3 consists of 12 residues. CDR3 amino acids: CASRGGDQPQHF. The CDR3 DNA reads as TGTGCCAGTCGGGGGGGTGACCAGCCCCAGCATTTT.

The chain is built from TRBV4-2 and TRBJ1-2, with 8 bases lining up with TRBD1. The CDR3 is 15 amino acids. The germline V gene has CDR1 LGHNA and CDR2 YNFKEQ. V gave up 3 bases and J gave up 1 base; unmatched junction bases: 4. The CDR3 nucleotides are TGTGCCAGCAGCCATGACAGGGGTAATAACTATGGCTACACCTTC. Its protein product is CASSHDRGNNYGYTF.

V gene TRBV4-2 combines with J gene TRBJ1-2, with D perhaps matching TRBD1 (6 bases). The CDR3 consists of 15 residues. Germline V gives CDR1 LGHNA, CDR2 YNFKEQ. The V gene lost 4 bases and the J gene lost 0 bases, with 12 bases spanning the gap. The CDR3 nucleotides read TGTGCCAGCAGCCCAGACAGGACTCCTAACTATGGCTACACCTTC. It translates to CASSPDRTPNYGYTF.

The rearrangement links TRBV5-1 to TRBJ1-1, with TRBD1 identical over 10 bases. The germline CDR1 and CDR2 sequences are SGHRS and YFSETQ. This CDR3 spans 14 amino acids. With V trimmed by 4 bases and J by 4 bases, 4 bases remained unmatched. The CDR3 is CASSPDRGSTEAFF. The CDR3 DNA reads TGCGCCAGCAGCCCGGACAGGGGGAGCACTGAAGCTTTCTTT.

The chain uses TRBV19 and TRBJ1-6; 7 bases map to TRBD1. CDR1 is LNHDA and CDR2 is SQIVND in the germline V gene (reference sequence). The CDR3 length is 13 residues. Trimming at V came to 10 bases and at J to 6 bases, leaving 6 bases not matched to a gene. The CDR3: CATSDRPNSPLHF. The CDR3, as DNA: TGTGCCACCTCGGACAGGCCTAATTCACCCCTCCACTTT. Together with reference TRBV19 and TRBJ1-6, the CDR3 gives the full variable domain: DGGITQSPKYLFRKEGQNVTLSCEQNLNHDAMYWYRQDPGQGLRLIYYSQIVNDFQKGDIAEGYSVSREKKESFPLTVTSAQKNPTAFYLCATSDRPNSPLHFGNGTRLTVT.

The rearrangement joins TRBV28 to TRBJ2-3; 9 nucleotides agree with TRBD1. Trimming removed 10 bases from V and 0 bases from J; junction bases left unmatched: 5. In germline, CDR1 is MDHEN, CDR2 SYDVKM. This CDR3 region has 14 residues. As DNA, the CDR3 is TGTGCCACCTCGGGACAGGGTAGCACAGATACGCAGTATTTT. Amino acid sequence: CATSGQGSTDTQYF.

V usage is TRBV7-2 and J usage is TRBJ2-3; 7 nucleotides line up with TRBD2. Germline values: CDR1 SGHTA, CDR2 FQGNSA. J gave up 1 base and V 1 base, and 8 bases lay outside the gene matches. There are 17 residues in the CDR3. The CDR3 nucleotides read TGTGCCAGCAGCTTAGGGGGGGGGTTTTCCGGCACAGATACGCAGTATTTT. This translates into CASSLGGGFSGTDTQYF. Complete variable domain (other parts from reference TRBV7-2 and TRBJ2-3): GAGVSQSPSNKVTEKGKDVELRCDPISGHTALYWYRQSLGQGLEFLIYFQGNSAPDKSGLPSDRFSAERTGGSVSTLTIQRTQQEDSAVYLCASSLGGGFSGTDTQYFGPGTRLTVL.

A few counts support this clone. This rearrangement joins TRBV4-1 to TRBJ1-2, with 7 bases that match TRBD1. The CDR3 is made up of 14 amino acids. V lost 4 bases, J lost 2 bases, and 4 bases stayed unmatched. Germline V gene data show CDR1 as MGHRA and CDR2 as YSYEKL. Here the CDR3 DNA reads TGCGCCAGCAGCCTCGAGGGGGCGAACTATGGCTACACCTTC. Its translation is CASSLEGANYGYTF.

In DNA form, the CDR3 reads TGTGCCAGCAGCTATAAGAGGTGGCCCTCTGGAAACACCATATATTTT. Its translation: CASSYKRWPSGNTIYF. J is TRBJ1-3 and V is TRBV7-8; D gene uncertain. Per the germline V gene, CDR1 is SGHVS and CDR2 is FQNEAQ. V was pared by 4 bases and J by 0 bases, with 13 bases between. The CDR3 totals 16 residues.

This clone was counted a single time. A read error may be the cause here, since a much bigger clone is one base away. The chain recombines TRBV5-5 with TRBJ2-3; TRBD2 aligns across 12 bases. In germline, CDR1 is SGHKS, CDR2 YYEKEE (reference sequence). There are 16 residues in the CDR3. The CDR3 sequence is CVSSLELAGGRDTQYF. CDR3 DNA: TGTGTCAGCAGCTTGGAGCTAGCGGGGGGGAGAGATACGCAGTATTTT.

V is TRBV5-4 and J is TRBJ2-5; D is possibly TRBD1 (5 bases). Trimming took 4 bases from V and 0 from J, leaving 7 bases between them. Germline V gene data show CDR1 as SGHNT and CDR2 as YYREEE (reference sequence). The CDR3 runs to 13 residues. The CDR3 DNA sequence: TGTGCCAGCAGCCCAGGGTACCAAGAGACCCAGTACTTC. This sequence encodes CASSPGYQETQYF.

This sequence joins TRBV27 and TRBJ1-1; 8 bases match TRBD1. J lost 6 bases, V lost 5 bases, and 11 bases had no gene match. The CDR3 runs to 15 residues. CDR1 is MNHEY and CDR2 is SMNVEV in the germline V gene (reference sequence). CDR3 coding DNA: TGTGCCAGCAGTCCTCGGACGACAGGGGTGGCTGAAGCTTTCTTT. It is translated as CASSPRTTGVAEAFF.

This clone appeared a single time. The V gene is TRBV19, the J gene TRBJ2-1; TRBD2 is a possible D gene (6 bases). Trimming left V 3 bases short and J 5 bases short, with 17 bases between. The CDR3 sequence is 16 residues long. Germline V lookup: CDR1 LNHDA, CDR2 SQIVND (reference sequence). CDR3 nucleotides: TGTGCCAGTAGTATTGGAGCTGGAGGGGTTGACAATGAGCAGTTCTTC. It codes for CASSIGAGGVDNEQFF.

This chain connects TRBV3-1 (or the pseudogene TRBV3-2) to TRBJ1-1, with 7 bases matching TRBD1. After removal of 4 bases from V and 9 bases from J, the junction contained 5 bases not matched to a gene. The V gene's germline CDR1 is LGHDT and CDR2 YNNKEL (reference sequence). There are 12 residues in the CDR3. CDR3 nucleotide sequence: TGTGCCAGCAGCCCGCGACAGGGCCAAGCTTTCTTT. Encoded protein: CASSPRQGQAFF.